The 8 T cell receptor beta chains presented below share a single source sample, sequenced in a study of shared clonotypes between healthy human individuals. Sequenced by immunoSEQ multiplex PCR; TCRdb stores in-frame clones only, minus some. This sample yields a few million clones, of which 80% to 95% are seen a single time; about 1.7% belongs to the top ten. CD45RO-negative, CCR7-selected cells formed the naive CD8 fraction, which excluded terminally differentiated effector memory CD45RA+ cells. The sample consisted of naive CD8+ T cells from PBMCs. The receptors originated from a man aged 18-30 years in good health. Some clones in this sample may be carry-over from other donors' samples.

The CDR3 is CASSARLDFPNEQFF. In DNA form, the CDR3 reads TGTGCCAGCAGCGCCCGACTAGATTTCCCCAATGAGCAGTTCTTC. The rearrangement joins TRBV28 to TRBJ2-1; TRBD2 might be the D (6 bases). CDR1 is MDHEN and CDR2 is SYDVKM in the germline V gene. This CDR3 spans 15 amino acids. Trimming left V 6 bases short and J 6 bases short, with 18 bases between.

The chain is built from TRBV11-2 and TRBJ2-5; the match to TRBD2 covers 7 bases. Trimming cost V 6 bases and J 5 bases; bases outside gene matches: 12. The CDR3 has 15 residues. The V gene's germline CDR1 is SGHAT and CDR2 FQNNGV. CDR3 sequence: CASSSSGINLETQYF. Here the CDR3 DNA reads TGTGCCAGCAGTTCCAGCGGGATTAACCTGGAGACCCAGTACTTC.

Here the CDR3 DNA reads TGTGCCAGCAGTGATCTTGCAGGGGTAGACAATGAGCAGTTCTTC. This gives the protein CASSDLAGVDNEQFF. The chain joins TRBV25-1 to TRBJ2-1; a weak D match, TRBD1 (6 bases). The germline V and J ends were trimmed by 3 bases and 5 bases, with 14 bases remaining between them. Germline V lookup: CDR1 MGHDK, CDR2 SYGVNS. This CDR3 has 15 amino acids.

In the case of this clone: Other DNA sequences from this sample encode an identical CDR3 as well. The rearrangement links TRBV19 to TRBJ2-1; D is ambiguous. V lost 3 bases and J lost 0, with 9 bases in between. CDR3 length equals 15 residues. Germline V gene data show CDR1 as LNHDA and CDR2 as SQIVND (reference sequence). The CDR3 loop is CASSMGGSSYNEQFF. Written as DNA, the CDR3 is TGTGCCAGTAGTATGGGCGGCAGCTCCTACAATGAGCAGTTCTTC.

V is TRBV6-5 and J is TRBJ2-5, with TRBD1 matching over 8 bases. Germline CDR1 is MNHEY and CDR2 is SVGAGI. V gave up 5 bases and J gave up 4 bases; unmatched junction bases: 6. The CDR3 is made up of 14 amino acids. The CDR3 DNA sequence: TGTGCCAGCAGTCCTCCGGGACAGGCAGAGACCCAGTACTTC. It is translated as CASSPPGQAETQYF.

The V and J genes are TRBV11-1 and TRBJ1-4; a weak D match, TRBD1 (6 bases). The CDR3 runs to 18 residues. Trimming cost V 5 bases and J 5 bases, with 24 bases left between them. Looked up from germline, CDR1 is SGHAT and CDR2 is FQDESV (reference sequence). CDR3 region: CASSPSVGGAIKNEKLFF. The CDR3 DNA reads TGTGCCAGCAGCCCTAGCGTCGGGGGCGCGATTAAGAATGAAAAACTGTTTTTT.

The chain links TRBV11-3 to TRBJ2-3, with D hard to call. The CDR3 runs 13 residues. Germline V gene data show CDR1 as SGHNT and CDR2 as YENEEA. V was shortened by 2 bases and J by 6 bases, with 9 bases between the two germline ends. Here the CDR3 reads CASSLRNWDTQYF. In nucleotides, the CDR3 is TGTGCCAGCAGCTTAAGAAACTGGGATACGCAGTATTTT.

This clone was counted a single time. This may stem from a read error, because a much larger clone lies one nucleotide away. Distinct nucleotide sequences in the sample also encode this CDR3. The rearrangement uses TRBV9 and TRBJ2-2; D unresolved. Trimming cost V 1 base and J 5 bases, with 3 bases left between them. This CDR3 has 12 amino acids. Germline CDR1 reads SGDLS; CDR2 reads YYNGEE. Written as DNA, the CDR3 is TGTGCCAGCAGCGTAAAGACCGGGGAGCTGTTTTTT. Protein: CASSVKTGELFF.